This T cell receptor (beta chain) was found in a study of control samples from healthy donors and cancer patients (dated by TCRdb to 2018 to 2020). The protocol used for the library was the immunoSEQ multiplex PCR assay. TCRdb retrieved this table from immuneACCESS and kept in-frame rearrangements only. Not all clones are present; in checked studies, unresolved V genes account for under half, and no reason is known for the remainder. Across this sample there are 150,000 to 200,000 clones, with about 94% seen only once. Clones ranked in the top ten supply approximately 8% of the sample. Taken from cysteine to phenylalanine, the CDR3 has 10 residues. The retained sequence is limited to the CDR3, 30 bases, with the frame set at the first base. V gives up 8 bases and J gives up 3 bases, and the segment between their germline ends measures 5 bases. Comment on this clone: Its recognized antigen is unknown. No much larger clone is present one base from it, and per-base qualities are unavailable.

The chain couples TRBV12-3 or TRBV12-4 to TRBJ2-7, with no confident D gene call. Sequencing used blood. The TCR comes from a middle-aged woman in good health. In nucleotides, the sequence is TGTGCCAGCGGCAGCTACGAGCAGTACTTC. Translation gives CASGSYEQYF.